Below, 18 T cell receptor beta chains from the same sample are listed, as sequenced in a study of cytomegalovirus exposure and HLA in healthy donors. With 60 Vbeta and 13 Jbeta primers, the PCR was carried out. Libraries were prepared by immunoSEQ multiplex PCR; TCRdb keeps only in-frame clonotypes and omits some of them. The data show about 84,000 clones, approximately 90% seen once. The sequenced material came from PBMCs. The origin of the receptors is a young man in good health and CMV-seronegative.

The chain employs TRBV9 and TRBJ2-3, with D tentatively TRBD1 (5 bases). Trimming cost V 1 base and J 2 bases, with 11 bases left between them. This CDR3 has 15 residues. Germline V lookup: CDR1 SGDLS, CDR2 YYNGEE. The CDR3 bases are TGTGCCAGCAGCGTAATCTGGGGCCCCACAGATACGCAGTATTTT. This codes for CASSVIWGPTDTQYF.

The J gene is TRBJ2-7, the V gene TRBV28; TRBD2 aligns across 8 bases. CDR3 length equals 14 residues. Germline V gene lookup returns CDR1 MDHEN and CDR2 SYDVKM. The V segment lost 6 bases and the J segment 0 bases; nucleotides outside the gene matches: 4. The CDR3 protein is CASRSGGPSYEQYF. The CDR3 bases are TGTGCCAGCAGATCGGGAGGGCCCTCCTACGAGCAGTACTTC.

This clone appeared once. This rearrangement joins TRBV7-2 to TRBJ2-7; possibly TRBD2 for D (6 bases). With 1 base removed from V and 3 bases from J, the gap between germline ends came to 13 bases. Looked up from germline, CDR1 is SGHTA and CDR2 is FQGNSA. The CDR3 contains 15 residues. CDR3 residues: CASSLVAGSHYEQYF. The CDR3 DNA follows: TGTGCCAGCAGCTTAGTGGCCGGGAGCCACTACGAGCAGTACTTC.

The chain couples TRBV30 to TRBJ1-2; 9 bases line up with TRBD1. With 5 bases clipped from V and 7 bases from J, the junction kept 11 bases outside the gene matches. CDR3 length equals 14 residues. Germline loops: CDR1 GTSNPN, CDR2 SVGIG (reference sequence). CDR3 sequence: CAWAAVGQGTGYTF. The DNA of the CDR3 is TGTGCCTGGGCCGCCGTGGGACAGGGCACTGGCTACACCTTC.

DNA of the CDR3: TGTGCCAGCCCCGGAAGGGAGGGTGTTCCCGGGGAGCTGTTTTTT. It codes for CASPGREGVPGELFF. The rearrangement joins TRBV6-6 to TRBJ2-2, with TRBD2 matching 7 bases. The germline CDR1 and CDR2 sequences are MNHNY and SVGAGI (reference sequence). The trim removed 8 bases at V and 6 bases at J, leaving 12 bases unmatched. CDR3 length: 15 amino acids.

This chain joins TRBV5-6 and TRBJ2-2; TRBD1 agrees at 9 bases. Germline V gene lookup returns CDR1 SGHDT and CDR2 YYEEEE. V was clipped by 0 bases and J by 7 bases; unmatched bases: 13. CDR3 size: 18 residues. CDR3 protein: CASSLAPGDRAYHGELFF. The CDR3 DNA reads as TGTGCCAGCAGCTTGGCCCCCGGGGACAGGGCGTACCACGGGGAGCTGTTTTTT.

The chain has TRBV7-9 and TRBJ2-5; tentative D call: TRBD1 (5 bases). V was clipped by 5 bases and J by 6 bases, with 22 bases between them. Germline V gives CDR1 SEHNR, CDR2 FQNEAQ (reference sequence). The CDR3 sequence is 16 residues long. CDR3 sequence (DNA): TGTGCCAGCAGCCCACCCTATAGGGGTCCCATGCAGACCCAGTACTTC. Its protein product is CASSPPYRGPMQTQYF.

V usage is TRBV6-1 and J usage is TRBJ2-2; 10 nucleotides agree with TRBD1. The CDR3 consists of 15 residues. The V segment lost 3 bases and the J segment 3 bases; nucleotides outside the gene matches: 1. Germline values: CDR1 MNHNS, CDR2 SASEGT. The CDR3: CASSDGTGDTGELFF. The CDR3 bases are TGTGCCAGCAGTGACGGGACAGGGGACACCGGGGAGCTGTTTTTT.

This rearrangement joins TRBV14 to TRBJ2-4; the match to TRBD1 covers 10 bases. The CDR3 length is 17 residues. J lost 3 bases, V lost 2 bases, and 7 bases had no gene match. Germline lookup yields CDR1 SGHDN and CDR2 FVKESK. CDR3: CASSQSLGQGDKNIQYF. CDR3 DNA sequence: TGTGCCAGCAGCCAAAGTCTTGGACAGGGGGACAAAAACATTCAGTACTTC.

The V call is TRBV9, the J call TRBJ1-6; D gene uncertain. The germline V gene encodes CDR1 SGDLS and CDR2 YYNGEE. The V and J ends lost 2 bases and 12 bases respectively, with 15 bases between them. CDR3 size: 14 residues. CDR3 coding DNA: TGTGCCAGCAGCGTGGAGGCAGGAATTAAACCCCTCCACTTT. Translating it yields CASSVEAGIKPLHF.

The genes are TRBV10-3 and TRBJ1-6, with D possibly being TRBD1 (5 bases). The CDR3 sequence is 15 residues long. The germline V gene has CDR1 ENHRY and CDR2 SYGVKD. V lost 4 bases, J lost 5 bases, and 12 bases lay in between. DNA of the CDR3: TGTGCCATCAGTGCAGGGTCCCTAAATAATTCACCCCTCCACTTT. Translated, it gives CAISAGSLNNSPLHF.

The chain combines TRBV29-1 with TRBJ2-3; a possible D gene is TRBD1 (6 bases). Germline V gene lookup returns CDR1 SQVTM and CDR2 ANQGSEA. This CDR3 comprises 14 residues. The V and J ends lost 7 bases and 2 bases respectively, with 16 bases between them. Written as DNA, the CDR3 is TGCAGCGCCGTGGACAGTAAAACCACAGATACGCAGTATTTT. Its protein is CSAVDSKTTDTQYF.

The CDR3 sequence is CASSPRGLVDSYNEQFF. CDR3 in DNA: TGTGCCAGCAGCCCTAGGGGACTAGTCGACTCCTACAATGAGCAGTTCTTC. This sequence joins TRBV7-8 and TRBJ2-1, with 8 bases matching TRBD2. The V gene's germline CDR1 is SGHVS and CDR2 FQNEAQ. Losses at the gene ends were 5 bases for V and 0 bases for J; bases not matched to a gene: 9. The CDR3 has 17 residues.

CDR3 protein: CASSRAWNEQFF. CDR3 coding DNA: TGTGCCAGCAGCCGAGCTTGGAATGAGCAGTTCTTC. V usage is TRBV5-6 and J usage is TRBJ2-1, with D uncertain. The CDR3 sequence is 12 residues long. Germline-derived CDR1 and CDR2 are SGHDT and YYEEEE. Trimming removed 4 bases from V and 7 bases from J, with 9 bases in between.

This clone turned up a few times. The chain employs TRBV27 and TRBJ2-1; 8 nucleotides align to TRBD1. The V segment lost 6 bases and the J segment 8 bases; nucleotides outside the gene matches: 3. CDR1 and CDR2 (germline): MNHEY, SMNVEV (reference sequence). The CDR3 is 12 residues long. The CDR3 bases are TGTGCCAGCAGGGACAGGGTGTATGAGCAGTTCTTC. Residues: CASRDRVYEQFF.

The chain has TRBV28 and TRBJ2-1, with 8 nucleotides matching TRBD2. The CDR3 covers 14 residues. J lost 5 bases, V lost 3 bases, and 3 bases had no gene match. From germline, CDR1 is MDHEN and CDR2 SYDVKM. The CDR3 sequence: CASSLSGSHNEQFF. CDR3 DNA sequence: TGTGCCAGCAGTTTGAGCGGGAGTCACAATGAGCAGTTCTTC.

This clone appeared once. The rearrangement uses TRBV6-5 and TRBJ1-1; 7 bases fit TRBD1. The CDR3 extends over 14 amino acids. CDR1 and CDR2 from the germline V gene are MNHEY and SVGAGI. V lost 4 bases to trimming and J lost 5 bases; unmatched junction nucleotides: 7. For the CDR3, the DNA is TGTGCCAGCAGTTCCCAGACAGGGAGGACTGAAGCTTTCTTT. Amino acid sequence: CASSSQTGRTEAFF.

A remark on this clone: At one end the junction does not follow the germline gene, possibly because of a read error. This sequence joins TRBV4-3 and TRBJ2-5; 7 positions agree with TRBD1. Germline CDR1 and CDR2: LGHNA and YSLEER. CDR3 length: 15 amino acids. For the CDR3, the DNA is TGCGCCAGCAGCCAAGGACCGGGACAGCAAGAGACCCAATACTTC. Protein sequence: CASSQGPGQQETQYF.